This is a list of T cell receptor beta chains from one sample in a study of cytomegalovirus exposure and HLA in healthy donors. The assay was immunoSEQ multiplex PCR, and TCRdb's table has in-frame clones only and misses some. The repertoire has some 110,000 clones, over 8% of them found once; the top ten carry 3% to 3.5%. The specimen was PBMCs. The receptors come from a young man in good health and CMV-seronegative. CDR3s include the opening cysteine and the closing phenylalanine or tryptophan. Each record gives: V gene, J gene, D gene, clone size, CDR3 protein, CDR3 DNA. The D gene is left open where the match is weak. Size values are once, few and many counts, or a class for expanded clones, and some rows have none.

TRBV6-6	TRBJ1-1	-	few	CASSYHRAADTEAFF	TGTGCCAGCAGTTACCACAGGGCTGCTGACACTGAAGCTTTCTTT
TRBV6-1	TRBJ2-2	-	few	CASSEQGGTGELFF	TGTGCCAGCAGTGAACAGGGAGGCACCGGGGAGCTGTTTTTT
TRBV2	TRBJ1-5	-	-	CATHQGGGSNQPQHF	TGTGCCACACATCAGGGAGGGGGTAGCAATCAGCCCCAGCATTTT
TRBV7-3	TRBJ2-1	-	few	CASSRVEGDEQFF	TGTGCCAGCAGCCGGGTCGAGGGCGATGAGCAGTTCTTC
TRBV7-9	TRBJ2-1	TRBD1	-	CASSPSGTANNEQFF	TGTGCCAGCAGCCCGTCCGGGACAGCGAACAATGAGCAGTTCTTC
TRBV5-4	TRBJ2-5	-	few	CASSLYGQPGTQYF	TGTGCCAGCAGCTTGTACGGACAGCCTGGGACCCAGTACTTC
TRBV10-3	TRBJ1-5	-	-	CAISEGRSNQPQHF	TGTGCCATCAGTGAGGGCAGATCCAATCAGCCCCAGCATTTT
TRBV7-9	TRBJ2-2	TRBD1	-	CASSSGQNNTGELFF	TGTGCCAGCAGCTCGGGACAGAATAACACCGGGGAGCTGTTTTTT
TRBV5-1	TRBJ1-6	TRBD1	many	CASSEKGQGGSPLHF	TGCGCCAGCAGCGAAAAGGGACAGGGTGGGTCACCCCTCCACTTT
TRBV27	TRBJ2-7	TRBD1	-	CASSPGTGGNEQYF	TGTGCCAGCAGTCCCGGGACAGGGGGTAACGAGCAGTACTTC
TRBV28	TRBJ1-4	-	few	CASSQGREEKLFF	TGTGCCAGCAGCCAGGGGAGAGAAGAAAAACTGTTTTTT
TRBV19	TRBJ2-4	TRBD1	once	CASSIQGVVAKNIQYF	TGTGCCAGTAGTATACAGGGGGTGGTGGCCAAAAACATTCAGTACTTC
TRBV2	TRBJ2-7	-	-	CASSVTGVYEQYF	TGTGCCAGCAGTGTAACGGGAGTTTACGAGCAGTACTTC
TRBV28	TRBJ2-6	TRBD1	few	CATTDRDISGANVLTF	TGTGCCACCACTGACAGGGACATCTCTGGGGCCAACGTCCTGACTTTC
TRBV5-4	TRBJ1-4	TRBD1	few	CASSLDRGRFGEKLFF	TGTGCCAGCAGCTTGGACAGGGGGCGCTTCGGAGAAAAACTGTTTTTT
TRBV7-9	TRBJ2-6	-	few	CASSTQRGTGANVLTF	TGTGCCAGCAGCACACAAAGGGGGACTGGGGCCAACGTCCTGACTTTC
TRBV7-3	TRBJ1-1	-	-	CASSLKAGVSEAFF	TGTGCCAGCAGCCTCAAGGCGGGAGTTTCGGAAGCTTTCTTT
TRBV5-4	TRBJ2-7	TRBD1	-	CASSLGGQGARSEQYF	TGTGCCAGCAGCTTGGGGGGGCAGGGGGCACGCTCCGAGCAGTACTTC
TRBV5-1	TRBJ2-3	-	few	CASSRVPADTQYF	TGCGCCAGCAGTAGAGTTCCCGCAGATACGCAGTATTTT
TRBV5-8	TRBJ2-3	-	-	CASSLGLGTDTQYF	TGTGCCAGCAGCTTGGGACTAGGAACAGATACGCAGTATTTT
TRBV30	TRBJ2-7	-	few	CAWSVGLAYEQYF	TGTGCCTGGAGTGTAGGGCTAGCTTACGAGCAGTACTTC
TRBV4-1	TRBJ2-7	-	-	CASSQGPPGELGYEQYF	TGCGCCAGCAGCCAAGGGCCTCCGGGAGAACTGGGCTACGAGCAGTACTTC
TRBV25-1	TRBJ2-1	TRBD1	-	CASSAWTGSNEQFF	TGTGCCAGCAGTGCCTGGACAGGGTCCAATGAGCAGTTCTTC
TRBV5-5	TRBJ1-4	TRBD1	-	CASSSGTGGVGEKLFF	TGTGCCAGCAGCTCCGGGACAGGGGGCGTTGGTGAAAAACTGTTTTTT
TRBV7-9	TRBJ2-7	-	few	CASSSDRPYEQYF	TGTGCCAGCAGCTCGGACAGACCCTACGAGCAGTACTTC
TRBV12-5	TRBJ1-1	TRBD1	few	CASGLYRGQGRTEAFF	TGTGCTAGTGGTTTGTACCGGGGACAGGGGAGGACTGAAGCTTTCTTT
TRBV9	TRBJ2-1	-	few	CASSVGLSGVAGHEQFF	TGTGCCAGCAGCGTAGGACTCTCAGGGGTGGCCGGCCATGAGCAGTTCTTC
TRBV6-1	TRBJ2-1	TRBD2	few	CASSEGEGRFF	TGTGCCAGCAGTGAAGGGGAGGGACGGTTCTTC
TRBV2	TRBJ2-3	-	few	CASSVEGRTSTDTQYF	TGTGCCAGCAGCGTGGAAGGGAGGACTAGCACAGATACGCAGTATTTT
TRBV30	TRBJ2-4	TRBD1	few	CAWSKGGPKNIQYF	TGTGCCTGGAGTAAAGGGGGCCCCAAAAACATTCAGTACTTC
TRBV5-7	TRBJ1-1	TRBD1	few	CASSLAETGGPQNTEAFF	TGTGCCAGCAGCTTGGCCGAGACAGGGGGCCCCCAGAACACTGAAGCTTTCTTT
TRBV19	TRBJ1-1	TRBD1	-	CASSAWDRGIDTEAFF	TGTGCCAGTAGTGCATGGGACAGGGGTATCGATACTGAAGCTTTCTTT
TRBV7-9	TRBJ2-7	-	-	CASSPSSYEQYF	TGTGCCAGCAGCCCGTCCTCCTACGAGCAGTACTTC
TRBV28	TRBJ1-2	TRBD1	-	CASSIGQGGTYGYTF	TGTGCCAGCAGTATCGGACAGGGAGGGACCTATGGCTACACCTTC
TRBV7-9	TRBJ2-5	-	-	CASSLAQWETQYF	TGTGCCAGCAGCTTAGCCCAGTGGGAGACCCAGTACTTC
TRBV18	TRBJ1-3	-	-	CASSLTPRTYSGNTIYF	TGTGCCAGCTCACTGACACCGCGCACTTACTCTGGAAACACCATATATTTT